This is a list of T cell receptor beta chains from one sample in a study of blood T cell repertoires in COVID-19. Data came from immunoSEQ multiplex PCR; TCRdb stores just in-frame clones and leaves some out. Counted here are 140,000 or so clones, 79% occurring once; the ten biggest clones make up roughly 8.6%. Sequenced sample: peripheral blood. Every receptor here comes from a man aged 50-60 years with active or convalescent COVID-19. The CDR3 runs from the conserved cysteine through the conserved F or W. A D gene is named only where the DNA matches it firmly. Not all rows give a size; the values are once, few, many and, for expanded clones, a class.

CDR3 protein	CDR3 DNA	J gene	D gene	V gene	clone size
CASSLRAGDQNIQYF	TGTGCCAGCAGCTTAAGGGCGGGAGACCAAAACATTCAGTACTTC	TRBJ2-4	TRBD2	TRBV11-2	.
CASSMGQGTEQYF	TGTGCCAGCAGCATGGGACAGGGGACCGAGCAGTACTTC	TRBJ2-7	TRBD1	TRBV5-6	.
CASSDLNSGLRAEAFF	TGTGCCAGCAGTGACCTGAATTCAGGGTTACGGGCTGAAGCTTTCTTT	TRBJ1-1	.	TRBV2	.
CASNSFVTGAYEQYF	TGTGCCAGCAACTCATTCGTGACAGGGGCCTACGAGCAGTACTTC	TRBJ2-7	TRBD1	TRBV11-2	.
CASSLLGQEAFF	TGTGCCAGCAGTTTACTTGGACAGGAAGCTTTCTTT	TRBJ1-1	.	TRBV27	.
CASSNDRATHRSLHF	TGTGCCAGCAGTAATGACAGGGCCACCCATAGATCCCTCCACTTT	TRBJ1-6	TRBD1	TRBV6-5	.
CASSPAGYRYEQYF	TGTGCCAGCAGTCCAGCGGGATATCGGTACGAGCAGTACTTC	TRBJ2-7	TRBD2	TRBV2	many
CASRQGYTEAFF	TGTGCCAGCAGGCAGGGATACACTGAAGCTTTCTTT	TRBJ1-1	.	TRBV6-5	.
CASRQLASTDTQYF	TGTGCCAGCAGACAACTAGCTAGCACAGATACGCAGTATTTT	TRBJ2-3	.	TRBV6-4	.
CASNRQGTGNEQFF	TGTGCCAGCAACCGACAGGGAACGGGCAATGAGCAGTTCTTC	TRBJ2-1	TRBD1	TRBV27	.
CAISEWEDTGELFF	TGTGCCATCAGTGAGTGGGAGGACACCGGGGAGCTGTTTTTT	TRBJ2-2	.	TRBV10-3	.
CASNEGGISYEQYF	TGTGCCAGCAATGAGGGAGGGATATCCTACGAGCAGTACTTC	TRBJ2-7	TRBD2	TRBV9	.
CASSLTGGPHEQYF	TGTGCCAGCAGCTTAACGGGAGGGCCCCACGAGCAGTACTTC	TRBJ2-7	TRBD2	TRBV7-3	.
CASSPTGLYEQYF	TGTGCCAGCTCACCGACAGGGTTATACGAGCAGTACTTC	TRBJ2-7	TRBD1	TRBV18	.
CAISGQVEGNQPQHF	TGTGCCATTAGTGGGCAGGTGGAAGGCAATCAGCCCCAGCATTTT	TRBJ1-5	.	TRBV10-3	few
CASSRGTLSGANVLTF	TGTGCCAGCAGCCGCGGGACTCTCTCTGGGGCCAACGTCCTGACTTTC	TRBJ2-6	.	TRBV3-1/TRBV3-2	.
CASSYSDNVETQYF	TGTGCCAGCAGTTACTCGGACAATGTGGAGACCCAGTACTTC	TRBJ2-5	.	TRBV6-2/TRBV6-3	.
CASSVGLAAAYEQYF	TGTGCCAGCAGCGTAGGACTAGCGGCTGCCTACGAGCAGTACTTC	TRBJ2-7	TRBD2	TRBV9	.
CAISDGVAGNTIYF	TGTGCCATCAGCGACGGGGTTGCTGGAAACACCATATATTTT	TRBJ1-3	.	TRBV10-3	.
CAWSGRRTSGSGPNVLTF	TGTGCCTGGAGTGGGAGACGGACTAGCGGGAGTGGTCCCAACGTCCTGACTTTC	TRBJ2-6	TRBD2	TRBV30	.
CASSLLAGGTDTQYF	TGTGCCAGCAGTTTACTAGCGGGAGGGACAGATACGCAGTATTTT	TRBJ2-3	TRBD2	TRBV27	.
CASSYSGVNTEAFF	TGTGCCAGCAGTTACTCGGGCGTGAACACTGAAGCTTTCTTT	TRBJ1-1	.	TRBV6-5	once
CASSQEGQGGPDTQYF	TGCGCCAGCAGCCAAGAGGGACAGGGGGGCCCAGATACGCAGTATTTT	TRBJ2-3	TRBD1	TRBV4-1	.
CASSLDNRAIGTDEQFF	TGTGCCAGCAGCCTAGATAACAGGGCGATCGGAACAGATGAGCAGTTCTTC	TRBJ2-1	.	TRBV7-9	.
CASSPDIAGNTIYF	TGTGCCAGCTCACCGGACATTGCTGGAAACACCATATATTTT	TRBJ1-3	.	TRBV18	.